Presented here are 26 T cell receptor beta chains from one specimen sequenced in a study of T cell responses to AZD1222 COVID-19 vaccine (dated by TCRdb to the early 2020s). The library was generated by the immunoSEQ multiplex PCR assay. This immuneACCESS table, as held by TCRdb, lists in-frame sequences with V and J called but not all clones. Of the missing ones, under half trace to an unresolved V gene in checked studies; the others have no known cause. Counted in this sample were around 99,000 clones; about 88% of them appeared once. About 15% of the sample is taken by the ten largest. The time point label, as the study defines it: baseline before first vaccination. The sample here was peripheral blood, taken on day 0 of AZD1222 vaccination. These receptors were taken from an adult in good health.

This chain connects TRBV7-9 to TRBJ1-1; 7 positions agree with TRBD1. Germline V gene lookup returns CDR1 SEHNR and CDR2 FQNEAQ (reference sequence). The CDR3 runs to 15 residues. Trimming removed 5 bases from V and 3 bases from J; junction bases left unmatched: 9. Written as DNA, the CDR3 is TGTGCCAGCAGCAACAGGGGCATACTGGACACTGAAGCTTTCTTT. Its protein is CASSNRGILDTEAFF.

The genes are TRBV29-1 and TRBJ1-3, with no clear D. Germline CDR1 reads SQVTM; CDR2 reads ANQGSEA. Trimming shortened V by 5 bases and J by 0 bases, and 14 bases separated the two germline ends. CDR3 length: 15 amino acids. CDR3 sequence: CSVSLGLSSGNTIYF. DNA for the CDR3: TGCAGCGTTTCTTTGGGCCTTTCCTCTGGAAACACCATATATTTT.

The genes are TRBV7-2 and TRBJ1-6; 8 bases are shared with TRBD1. The V segment lost 3 bases and the J segment 9 bases; nucleotides outside the gene matches: 10. The CDR3 has 16 residues. Germline loops: CDR1 SGHTA, CDR2 FQGNSA. The CDR3 protein is CASSLGPTGGSSPLHF. The CDR3 DNA follows: TGTGCCAGCAGCTTGGGTCCTACAGGGGGAAGTTCACCCCTCCACTTT.

This chain joins TRBV2 and TRBJ1-1; 7 bases align to TRBD1. The CDR3 loop spans 15 amino acids. The germline V gene has CDR1 SNHLY and CDR2 FYNNEI. With 6 bases clipped from V and 0 bases from J, the junction kept 7 bases outside the gene matches. CDR3 residues: CASSPEGALNTEAFF. DNA of the CDR3: TGTGCCAGCAGCCCCGAGGGGGCCCTGAACACTGAAGCTTTCTTT.

The chain carries TRBV29-1 and TRBJ1-5, with 8 bases aligning to TRBD1. The CDR3 runs to 14 residues. Germline V lookup: CDR1 SQVTM, CDR2 ANQGSEA. The V and J ends lost 4 bases and 2 bases, in that order; junction bases with no gene match: 4. CDR3 nucleotide sequence: TGCAGCGTTGGCGGACAGGGAGGCAATCAGCCCCAGCATTTT. Protein product: CSVGGQGGNQPQHF.

In its sample, this clone was seen a few times. The chain employs TRBV7-6 and TRBJ2-7, with 9 bases identical to TRBD1. The germline V gene encodes CDR1 SGHVS and CDR2 FNYEAQ. J lost 4 bases, V lost 2 bases, and 3 bases had no gene match. The CDR3 is made up of 14 amino acids. The DNA of the CDR3 is TGTGCCAGCAGCTTACCCGGGACAGGGTACGAGCAGTACTTC. It encodes CASSLPGTGYEQYF.

The chain recombines TRBV15 with TRBJ2-2; no firm D call. This CDR3 region has 18 residues. V lost 0 bases, J lost 1 base, and 15 bases lay in between. CDR1 and CDR2 from the germline V gene are LNHNV and YYDKDF (reference sequence). CDR3 in amino acids: CATSRDPPSQLNTGELFF. Here the CDR3 DNA reads TGTGCCACCAGCAGAGATCCCCCCTCCCAATTGAACACCGGGGAGCTGTTTTTT.

This clone occurred once. The chain employs TRBV6-1 and TRBJ1-5; 9 bases fit TRBD1. CDR3 size: 15 residues. Germline loops: CDR1 MNHNS, CDR2 SASEGT. Losses at the gene ends were 2 bases for V and 4 bases for J; bases not matched to a gene: 3. CDR3 protein: CASSENRGPNQPQHF. In nucleotides, the CDR3 is TGTGCCAGCAGTGAAAACAGGGGGCCGAATCAGCCCCAGCATTTT.

The chain recombines TRBV5-1 with TRBJ1-1, with 7 bases aligning to TRBD1. V trimming: 4 bases; J trimming: 3 bases; junction bases outside the gene matches: 15. This CDR3 region has 17 residues. Per germline, CDR1 SGHRS and CDR2 YFSETQ. The CDR3 DNA reads as TGCGCCAGCAGCCTATTCAACAGGGGAAAGGGGGACACTGAAGCTTTCTTT. Translated, it gives CASSLFNRGKGDTEAFF.

The chain combines TRBV11-2 with TRBJ1-6; D unresolved. The length of the CDR3 is 11 residues. The germline V and J ends were trimmed by 0 bases and 18 bases, with 9 bases remaining between them. From germline, CDR1 is SGHAT and CDR2 FQNNGV. The CDR3 coding sequence is TGTGCCAGCAGCTTAGATAGGGTCCACCACTTT. Residues: CASSLDRVHHF.

The chain recombines TRBV20-1 with TRBJ1-1; 8 nucleotides line up with TRBD1. Germline CDR1 is DFQATT and CDR2 is SNEGSKA (reference sequence). The trim removed 3 bases at V and 4 bases at J, leaving 13 bases unmatched. The CDR3 has 16 amino acids. DNA for the CDR3: TGCAGTGCTAGTCGAGACAGGGGAGGATTCGGCACTGAAGCTTTCTTT. Protein sequence: CSASRDRGGFGTEAFF.

This clone was counted between two and nine times. V gene TRBV7-9 combines with J gene TRBJ1-6; maybe TRBD1 (5 bases). The germline V gene has CDR1 SEHNR and CDR2 FQNEAQ (reference sequence). V was trimmed by 1 base and J by 9 bases, leaving 10 bases between them. This CDR3 comprises 14 residues. The CDR3 protein is CASSLDRRGSPLHF. CDR3 DNA: TGTGCCAGCAGCTTAGACCGGAGGGGTTCACCCCTCCACTTT.

This clone occurred once. The chain is built from TRBV18 and TRBJ2-5, with 7 bases fitting TRBD1. The V and J ends lost 4 bases and 5 bases, in that order; junction bases with no gene match: 4. The CDR3 is 13 amino acids. Germline-derived CDR1 and CDR2 are KGHSH and LQKENI. CDR3 residues: CASSQGQRETQYF. CDR3 sequence (DNA): TGTGCCAGCTCACAGGGACAGAGGGAGACCCAGTACTTC.

This chain links TRBV7-8 with TRBJ2-1; the match to TRBD2 covers 9 bases. The CDR3 covers 16 residues. Germline CDR1 and CDR2: SGHVS and FQNEAQ. With V trimmed by 3 bases and J by 3 bases, 6 bases remained unmatched. The CDR3 is CASSLLASGVYNEQFF. The DNA for the CDR3 is TGTGCCAGCAGCTTGTTGGCTAGCGGGGTCTACAATGAGCAGTTCTTC.

The chain joins TRBV6-5 to TRBJ2-1, with 8 bases identical to TRBD1. The CDR3 loop spans 14 amino acids. Losses at the gene ends were 7 bases for V and 6 bases for J; bases not matched to a gene: 8. Germline V gives CDR1 MNHEY, CDR2 SVGAGI. CDR3 region: CASNPDRVSNEQFF. CDR3 coding DNA: TGTGCCAGCAATCCGGACAGGGTGTCCAATGAGCAGTTCTTC.

J is TRBJ2-5 and V is TRBV30; tentatively, D is TRBD1 (5 bases). Trimming took off 7 bases at V and 4 bases at J, with 16 bases between the two ends. CDR3 length equals 13 residues. Germline CDR1 and CDR2: GTSNPN and SVGIG (reference sequence). CDR3 in DNA: TGTGCCTCTGGTGGGGCGTTAGGAGAGACCCAGTACTTC. This translates into CASGGALGETQYF.

The chain couples TRBV21-1 to TRBJ2-4; no check of the table's D call, TRBD2, against the DNA was made. TRBV21-1 is described as a pseudogene. This CDR3 has 15 residues. CDR3 DNA sequence: TGTGCCAGCAGTCCCCGACGGGGGGCCAAAAACATTCAGTACTTC. Protein product: CASSPRRGAKNIQYF.

The chain uses TRBV3-1 (or the pseudogene TRBV3-2) and TRBJ2-1; 8 bases match TRBD2. CDR3 length: 16 amino acids. Trimming removed 0 bases from V and 15 bases from J; junction bases left unmatched: 16. CDR1 is LGHDT and CDR2 is YNNKEL in the germline V gene (reference sequence). DNA for the CDR3: TGTGCCAGCAGCCAAGATTTAATAGCGGGGCCCGGTCGCCGGTTCTTC. Translating gives CASSQDLIAGPGRRFF.

In nucleotides, the CDR3 is TGTGCCAGCAGCCAAGTGGGTGGAAACACCATATATTTT. Protein sequence: CASSQVGGNTIYF. The genes are TRBV3-1 (or the pseudogene TRBV3-2) and TRBJ1-3; no clear D gene. The germline V gene has CDR1 LGHDT and CDR2 YNNKEL (reference sequence). Trimming left V 1 base short and J 3 bases short, with 4 bases between. The CDR3 is 13 residues long.

The chain joins TRBV7-9 to TRBJ1-2, with D perhaps TRBD1 (5 bases). This CDR3 has 15 amino acids. Germline CDR1 SEHNR, CDR2 FQNEAQ (reference sequence). The V and J ends lost 5 bases and 0 bases respectively, with 13 bases between them. The CDR3 sequence: CASSPRTSPNYGYTF. Written as DNA, the CDR3 is TGTGCCAGCAGCCCAAGGACAAGTCCTAACTATGGCTACACCTTC.

The chain recombines TRBV6-1 with TRBJ2-3, with D tentatively TRBD1 or TRBD2 (5 bases each). The V gene lost 3 bases and the J gene lost 1 base, with 14 bases spanning the gap. Germline-derived CDR1 and CDR2 are MNHNS and SASEGT. The CDR3 totals 16 residues. For the CDR3, the DNA is TGTGCCAGCAGTGACCCCAGGGTGGAGGGCACAGATACGCAGTATTTT. Translation: CASSDPRVEGTDTQYF.

The chain couples TRBV6-5 to TRBJ2-1, with D possibly TRBD1 on 6 matching bases. Trimming removed 11 bases from V and 7 bases from J, with 21 bases in between. This CDR3 has 14 residues. Per the germline V gene, CDR1 is MNHEY and CDR2 is SVGAGI. CDR3 protein: CAGRRAGDVNEQFF. Written as DNA, the CDR3 is TGTGCCGGACGAAGGGCAGGGGACGTGAATGAGCAGTTCTTC.

V gene TRBV14 combines with J gene TRBJ1-1, with TRBD1 as a possible D gene (6 bases). Germline-derived CDR1 and CDR2 are SGHDN and FVKESK. This CDR3 has 13 amino acids. V dropped 6 bases and J dropped 0 bases, with 8 bases sitting between them. The CDR3 bases are TGTGCCAGCAGGTGGGACATGAACACTGAAGCTTTCTTT. Protein: CASRWDMNTEAFF.

This chain connects TRBV7-8 to TRBJ2-3, with TRBD1 matching over 10 bases. Germline-derived CDR1 and CDR2 are SGHVS and FQNEAQ. CDR3 length equals 15 residues. The ends lost 4 bases at V and 2 bases at J; junction bases unmatched: 3. CDR3 DNA sequence: TGTGCCAGCAGCTCCGACAGGGGGCACACAGATACGCAGTATTTT. Protein: CASSSDRGHTDTQYF.

The rearrangement joins TRBV5-6 to TRBJ1-3; TRBD1 might be the D (5 bases). CDR1 and CDR2 (germline): SGHDT, YYEEEE. This CDR3 contains 17 residues. V dropped 4 bases and J dropped 4 bases, with 21 bases sitting between them. The CDR3 region is CASSAARVRPAGNTIYF. The CDR3 bases are TGTGCCAGCAGCGCCGCCAGGGTTAGGCCCGCGGGAAACACCATATATTTT.

Only a few counts were recorded for this clone. The rearrangement uses TRBV25-1 and TRBJ1-2, with 7 bases matching TRBD1. CDR1 is MGHDK, CDR2 SYGVNS, per germline. The V segment lost 6 bases and the J segment 2 bases; nucleotides outside the gene matches: 6. The CDR3 consists of 14 residues. This CDR3 reads CASSLQGGNYGYTF. The CDR3, as DNA: TGTGCCAGCAGCCTGCAGGGGGGGAACTATGGCTACACCTTC.